This is a list of T cell receptor beta chains from one sample in a study of OX40 agonist ivuxolimab in advanced cancers. Sequencing was performed with immunoSEQ multiplex PCR; in TCRdb, only in-frame clones are kept and a portion is missing. The sample carries around 65,000 clones, around 83% recorded once. The input for sequencing was CD4+ or CD8+ T cells sorted from blood, taken in a trial of the OX40 agonist ivuxolimab. The receptors stem from an adult with an advanced solid tumor such as melanoma, head and neck, liver or kidney cancer. The CDR3 runs from the conserved cysteine through the conserved F or W. D genes are given only for firm matches. Expanded clones get a size class; other rows say once, few or many, or leave the size out.

V: TRBV19
length: 15
D: NA
J: TRBJ1-1
size: few
DNA: TGTGCCAGTAGTCCCCAAGGCAGGGGGAACACTGAAGCTTTCTTT
CDR3: CASSPQGRGNTEAFF

V: TRBV2
length: 20
D: TRBD1
J: TRBJ2-7
size: NA
DNA: TGTGCCAGCGCTCGAACCCCGGGACAGGGAGGAGGGGTTAGGTCCTACGAGCAGTACTTC
CDR3: CASARTPGQGGGVRSYEQYF

V: TRBV5-1
length: 14
D: TRBD2
J: TRBJ2-7
size: NA
DNA: TGCGCCAGCAGCTTTGACAGCGGGAGTTACGAGCAGTACTTC
CDR3: CASSFDSGSYEQYF

V: TRBV18
length: 14
D: NA
J: TRBJ1-2
size: NA
DNA: TGTGCCAGCTCAACCTCGACGAGTAACTATGGCTACACCTTC
CDR3: CASSTSTSNYGYTF

V: TRBV6-1
length: 13
D: NA
J: TRBJ1-2
size: NA
DNA: TGTGCCAGCAATTCATTCTCTTACTATGGCTACACCTTC
CDR3: CASNSFSYYGYTF

V: TRBV6-5
length: 15
D: TRBD1
J: TRBJ1-5
size: NA
DNA: TGTGCCAGCAGGAAGACAGGGGGTGGCAATCAGCCCCAGCATTTT
CDR3: CASRKTGGGNQPQHF

V: TRBV6-5
length: 14
D: TRBD1
J: TRBJ1-2
size: NA
DNA: TGTGCCAGCAGTTACCGTACAGGGGGCAATGGCTACACCTTC
CDR3: CASSYRTGGNGYTF

V: TRBV28
length: 11
D: NA
J: TRBJ1-3
size: NA
DNA: TGTGCCAGCTTCGCGGGGAACACCATATATTTT
CDR3: CASFAGNTIYF

V: TRBV12-5
length: 18
D: NA
J: TRBJ1-6
size: NA
DNA: TGTGCTAGTGGTCCGCCTCCAAGCCCGACCTCCTATAATTCACCCCTCCACTTT
CDR3: CASGPPPSPTSYNSPLHF

V: TRBV4-2
length: 13
D: NA
J: TRBJ2-7
size: NA
DNA: TGTGCCAGCAGCCAGCCGGACCACTACGAGCAGTACTTC
CDR3: CASSQPDHYEQYF